The clone carrying this T cell receptor beta chain was observed at least ten times. Its cognate antigen is unknown. This sample stems from a study of early T cells in non-severe SARS-CoV-2 infection. Study-wide findings and caveats: Lookups in VDJdb leaned toward anti-spike CD8 responses and missed private and CD4 specificities.

Individual cDNA molecules were tagged with unique molecular identifiers. MiXCR, run by TCRdb on the 5' RACE reads, gives a single entry per CDR3 protein. In the table there are fewer than 30,000 distinct CDR3 sequences, more than 3.5% of which are singletons. This CDR3 spans 13 amino acids. The germline V gene has CDR1 SEHNR and CDR2 FQNEAQ (reference sequence). Trimming pared 5 bases from V and 2 bases from J, leaving 9 bases between. The sequenced sample consisted of whole blood. The chain links TRBV7-9 to TRBJ1-2, with D tentatively TRBD1 (6 bases). The receptor was derived from an adult who was a healthcare worker with PCR-confirmed SARS-CoV-2 infection or an uninfected control (not recorded which). The CDR3 here is CASSRTGNYGYTF. The CDR3 nucleotides read TGTGCCAGCAGCCGTACAGGGAACTATGGCTACACCTTC.